Listed below are T cell receptor beta chains from one sample, sequenced in a study of Ad26.COV2.S vaccination and SARS-CoV-2 variants. Sequenced by immunoSEQ multiplex PCR; TCRdb stores in-frame clones only, minus some. This sample has about 330,000 clones, with roughly nine tenths found just once. The sample in question was peripheral blood, obtained in a trial of Ad26.COV2.S vaccine versus placebo. All receptors derive from a person aged 18 to 65 who received the Ad26.COV2.S COVID-19 vaccine or a placebo. CDR3s include the opening cysteine and the closing phenylalanine or tryptophan. A D gene is named only where the DNA matches it firmly. Rows may omit the clone size; those that give it use once, few, many or a size class.

D gene: NA; clone size: NA; J gene: TRBJ2-4; V gene: TRBV7-6; CDR3 protein: CASSKDNLAKNIQYF; CDR3 DNA: TGTGCCAGCAGCAAAGACAATCTAGCCAAAAACATTCAGTACTTC
D gene: NA; clone size: NA; J gene: TRBJ1-3; V gene: TRBV9; CDR3 protein: CASSPGNSGNTIYF; CDR3 DNA: TGTGCCAGCAGCCCCGGGAACTCTGGAAACACCATATATTTT
D gene: NA; clone size: NA; J gene: TRBJ2-4; V gene: TRBV6-2/TRBV6-3; CDR3 protein: CASSYVGLGSKNIQYF; CDR3 DNA: TGTGCCAGCAGTTATGTGGGACTCGGCAGCAAAAACATTCAGTACTTC
D gene: TRBD2; clone size: NA; J gene: TRBJ2-1; V gene: TRBV7-8; CDR3 protein: CASSPLAGGPLNEQFF; CDR3 DNA: TGTGCCAGCAGCCCGCTAGCGGGAGGGCCGTTGAATGAGCAGTTCTTC
D gene: NA; clone size: NA; J gene: TRBJ2-4; V gene: TRBV6-5; CDR3 protein: CASSKGLTKNIQYF; CDR3 DNA: TGTGCCAGCAGCAAAGGGCTAACCAAAAACATTCAGTACTTC
D gene: NA; clone size: NA; J gene: TRBJ2-6; V gene: TRBV19; CDR3 protein: CASSTQGVGANVLTF; CDR3 DNA: TGTGCCAGTAGTACACAGGGAGTTGGGGCCAACGTCCTGACTTTC
D gene: NA; clone size: NA; J gene: TRBJ2-2; V gene: TRBV2; CDR3 protein: CASGEGGYPPGELFF; CDR3 DNA: TGTGCCAGCGGGGAGGGGGGGTACCCCCCGGGGGAGCTGTTTTTT
D gene: NA; clone size: NA; J gene: TRBJ1-2; V gene: TRBV18; CDR3 protein: CASSPLTDNYGYTF; CDR3 DNA: TGTGCCAGCTCACCACTGACAGACAACTATGGCTACACCTTC
D gene: TRBD1; clone size: NA; J gene: TRBJ2-1; V gene: TRBV14; CDR3 protein: CASSHRGYRRDRGFSYNEQFF; CDR3 DNA: TGTGCCAGCAGCCACCGCGGTTACCGTAGGGACAGGGGGTTTTCCTACAATGAGCAGTTCTTC
D gene: NA; clone size: NA; J gene: TRBJ1-1; V gene: TRBV7-2; CDR3 protein: CASSSHPRKENTEAFF; CDR3 DNA: TGTGCCAGCAGCTCCCACCCCCGGAAGGAGAACACTGAAGCTTTCTTT
D gene: NA; clone size: once; J gene: TRBJ1-2; V gene: TRBV19; CDR3 protein: CASTPPGAYGYTF; CDR3 DNA: TGTGCCAGTACCCCCCCCGGCGCCTATGGCTACACCTTC
D gene: NA; clone size: NA; J gene: TRBJ2-2; V gene: TRBV19; CDR3 protein: CASRTYGTGELFF; CDR3 DNA: TGTGCCAGTAGGACCTATGGCACCGGGGAGCTGTTTTTT
D gene: TRBD2; clone size: NA; J gene: TRBJ2-7; V gene: TRBV2; CDR3 protein: CASGERGVAHEQYF; CDR3 DNA: TGTGCCAGCGGGGAGCGGGGGGTGGCCCACGAGCAGTACTTC
D gene: NA; clone size: NA; J gene: TRBJ2-2; V gene: TRBV7-9; CDR3 protein: CASSLAGDGAGELFF; CDR3 DNA: TGTGCCAGCAGCTTAGCAGGGGATGGTGCCGGGGAGCTGTTTTTT
D gene: NA; clone size: NA; J gene: TRBJ1-4; V gene: TRBV7-9; CDR3 protein: CASSWTWGIGEKLFF; CDR3 DNA: TGTGCCAGCAGCTGGACGTGGGGAATCGGGGAAAAACTGTTTTTT
D gene: TRBD2; clone size: NA; J gene: TRBJ2-2; V gene: TRBV4-1; CDR3 protein: CASSQGGRAWAGELFF; CDR3 DNA: TGCGCCAGCAGCCAAGGCGGGAGGGCCTGGGCCGGGGAGCTGTTTTTT
D gene: TRBD2; clone size: NA; J gene: TRBJ2-1; V gene: TRBV6-5; CDR3 protein: CASNTGLAGYNEQFF; CDR3 DNA: TGTGCCAGCAACACGGGACTAGCGGGGTACAATGAGCAGTTCTTC